The 25 T cell receptor beta chains reported below all come from one sample, sequenced in a study of shared clonotypes between healthy human individuals. CD8 cells regarded as naive lacked CD45RO, were positively chosen for CCR7, and omitted terminally differentiated effector memory CD45RA+ cells. The assay was immunoSEQ multiplex PCR, and TCRdb's table has in-frame clones only and misses some. The data contain roughly 550,000 clones, just under 97% of them singletons. Sequencing was performed on naive CD8+ T cells sorted from blood. The receptors were sampled from a woman aged 25 to 39 in good health.

The CDR3 nucleotides are TGTGCCAGCAGTTTGGGCAGGGGAAATGAAAAACTGTTTTTT. Translating gives CASSLGRGNEKLFF. The V call is TRBV27, the J call TRBJ1-4, with a possible D match to TRBD1 (6 bases). The germline gives CDR1 MNHEY, CDR2 SMNVEV (reference sequence). Trimming removed 3 bases at V and 5 bases at J, with 10 bases between. The CDR3 consists of 14 residues.

The rearrangement links TRBV7-9 to TRBJ2-1, with TRBD2 matching 8 bases. V trimming: 1 base; J trimming: 8 bases; junction bases outside the gene matches: 4. Per germline, CDR1 SEHNR and CDR2 FQNEAQ (reference sequence). This CDR3 spans 14 amino acids. The CDR3 nucleotides are TGTGCCAGCAGCTTAGGACTAGCGTTAGATGAGCAGTTCTTC. Its protein is CASSLGLALDEQFF.

On this clone itself: This same CDR3 is encoded by further DNA sequences in the sample. The chain joins TRBV27 to TRBJ2-7, with TRBD2 matching 11 bases. Germline assignment: CDR1 MNHEY and CDR2 SMNVEV (reference sequence). The J segment lost 3 bases and the V segment lost 6 bases, leaving 7 bases of the junction unmatched. The CDR3 totals 15 residues. The CDR3 DNA reads TGTGCCAGCAGCCCCACCACTAGCGGGAGCTACGAGCAGTACTTC. The encoded protein is CASSPTTSGSYEQYF.

The V call is TRBV5-1, the J call TRBJ2-7; D gene ambiguous. Germline V lookup: CDR1 SGHRS, CDR2 YFSETQ. V lost 7 bases and J 1 base, leaving 12 bases between the germline ends. This CDR3 has 13 amino acids. The CDR3 protein is CASRPGLSYEQYF. CDR3 in DNA: TGCGCCAGCCGCCCGGGTTTATCCTACGAGCAGTACTTC.

The chain joins TRBV5-1 to TRBJ2-1; a weak D match, TRBD2 (5 bases). Germline CDR1 reads SGHRS; CDR2 reads YFSETQ. The CDR3 loop spans 15 amino acids. Trimming pared 1 base from V and 8 bases from J, leaving 16 bases between. CDR3 loop: CASSLTWTLFDEQFF. In nucleotides, the CDR3 is TGCGCCAGCAGCTTGACCTGGACTCTTTTTGATGAGCAGTTCTTC.

Only one count was recorded for this clone. The J gene is TRBJ1-1, the V gene TRBV4-1; 9 nucleotides agree with TRBD1. V lost 3 bases and J lost 5; bases outside the gene matches: 7. CDR3 length: 15 residues. Germline CDR1 is MGHRA and CDR2 is YSYEKL. Here the CDR3 reads CASSHHGQGRTEAFF. CDR3 nucleotide sequence: TGCGCCAGCAGCCACCACGGACAGGGGAGGACTGAAGCTTTCTTT.

As concerns this clone: Other DNA sequences of this sample code for an identical CDR3. The chain carries TRBV19 and TRBJ2-1; no firm D call. Trimming cost V 2 bases and J 4 bases, with 6 bases left between them. This CDR3 contains 13 residues. CDR1 is LNHDA, CDR2 SQIVND, per germline (reference sequence). The CDR3 DNA reads as TGTGCCAGTAGTATATCCGAGTACAATGAGCAGTTCTTC. This encodes CASSISEYNEQFF.

The chain is built from TRBV19 and TRBJ2-1, with 10 positions matching TRBD2. Germline-derived CDR1 and CDR2 are LNHDA and SQIVND (reference sequence). The V segment lost 1 base and the J segment 7 bases; nucleotides outside the gene matches: 4. This CDR3 has 15 amino acids. CDR3 nucleotides: TGTGCCAGTAGTATAGTTCTAGCGGGAGTGAATGAGCAGTTCTTC. This sequence encodes CASSIVLAGVNEQFF.

V is TRBV9 and J is TRBJ2-7; 7 positions agree with TRBD1. The J segment lost 0 bases and the V segment lost 4 bases, leaving 7 bases of the junction unmatched. CDR3 length: 15 amino acids. Germline V gives CDR1 SGDLS, CDR2 YYNGEE. The CDR3 DNA sequence: TGTGCCAGCAGCCTACAGGGGACGGACTCCTACGAGCAGTACTTC. Translation: CASSLQGTDSYEQYF.

The rearrangement joins TRBV5-6 to TRBJ2-7; a possible D gene is TRBD2 (6 bases). V dropped 4 bases and J dropped 1 base, with 15 bases sitting between them. The CDR3 consists of 15 residues. Germline lookup yields CDR1 SGHDT and CDR2 YYEEEE. The CDR3 nucleotides read TGTGCCAGCAGCAAGGGGACTTCTGAATCCTACGAGCAGTACTTC. Its protein product is CASSKGTSESYEQYF.

The chain couples TRBV28 to TRBJ2-5; 8 bases match TRBD2. Germline CDR1 and CDR2: MDHEN and SYDVKM. V lost 7 bases and J lost 1; bases outside the gene matches: 20. The CDR3 is 19 residues long. In DNA, the CDR3 is TGTGCCAGCACGGGGGGGTTCTACGCCATATCGGTATCCCAAGAGACCCAGTACTTC. It is translated as CASTGGFYAISVSQETQYF.

This clone turned up a few times. The rearrangement uses TRBV5-4 and TRBJ1-1; no clear D. The ends were cut back, 2 bases at V and 1 base at J, with 6 bases in the middle. The germline gives CDR1 SGHNT, CDR2 YYREEE (reference sequence). CDR3 length: 13 residues. The CDR3, as DNA: TGTGCCAGCAGCTTTTGGGGGAACACTGAAGCTTTCTTT. It is translated as CASSFWGNTEAFF. The variable domain in full, with the rest retrieved from reference TRBV5-4 and TRBJ1-1, is ETGVTQSPTHLIKTRGQQVTLRCSSQSGHNTVSWYQQALGQGPQFIFQYYREEENGRGNFPPRFSGLQFPNYSSELNVNALELDDSALYLCASSFWGNTEAFFGQGTRLTVV.

The chain is built from TRBV28 and TRBJ1-2; D is perhaps TRBD1 (6 bases). This CDR3 comprises 17 residues. Trimming took off 7 bases at V and 8 bases at J, with 29 bases between the two ends. Germline V gives CDR1 MDHEN, CDR2 SYDVKM. DNA for the CDR3: TGTGCCAGCATGAGTCAAACAGGGATTCGATCCCTAGACGGCTACACCTTC. Amino acid sequence: CASMSQTGIRSLDGYTF.

This chain joins TRBV28 and TRBJ2-3; TRBD1 agrees at 8 bases. Germline V gives CDR1 MDHEN, CDR2 SYDVKM. V lost 5 bases and J lost 4; bases outside the gene matches: 5. There are 14 residues in the CDR3. The DNA of the CDR3 is TGTGCCAGCAGTCCGACAGGGGAGGCAGATACGCAGTATTTT. Protein sequence: CASSPTGEADTQYF.

This clone was seen a single time. The chain uses TRBV9 and TRBJ2-6; D gene uncertain. V was trimmed by 10 bases and J by 1 base, leaving 0 bases between them. The length of the CDR3 is 10 residues. CDR1 is SGDLS, CDR2 YYNGEE, per germline. The CDR3 sequence: CASGANVLTF. The CDR3 coding sequence is TGTGCCTCTGGGGCCAACGTCCTGACTTTC.

The genes are TRBV2 and TRBJ1-2; D is unclear. V lost 3 bases and J 7 bases, leaving 6 bases between the germline ends. The CDR3 runs to 11 residues. Germline CDR1 SNHLY, CDR2 FYNNEI. CDR3 DNA sequence: TGTGCCAGCAGTGACCTGGGTGGCTACACCTTC. Residues: CASSDLGGYTF.

This clone was found once. The rearrangement links TRBV6-5 to TRBJ1-2, with D possibly being TRBD1 (6 bases). V dropped 9 bases and J dropped 2 bases, with 13 bases sitting between them. The germline CDR1 and CDR2 sequences are MNHEY and SVGAGI. The length of the CDR3 is 13 residues. CDR3 DNA: TGTGCCAGAGGAACAGGGTTCAACTATGGCTACACCTTC. Protein: CARGTGFNYGYTF.

Notes on this clone: Its ends do not fully match the called genes, so a read error is possible. The chain employs TRBV6-5 and TRBJ2-4, with D tentatively TRBD1 (6 bases). CDR3 length equals 13 residues. The germline CDR1 and CDR2 sequences are MNHEY and SVGAGI. Here the CDR3 reads CASSYGHRDIQHF. CDR3 DNA: TGTGCCAGCAGTTACGGACACCGGGACATTCAGCACTTC.

This chain uses TRBV2 with TRBJ2-7; maybe TRBD2 (5 bases). There are 13 residues in the CDR3. Germline CDR1 and CDR2: SNHLY and FYNNEI. V was cut by 4 bases and J by 3 bases, with 10 bases left in between. The DNA for the CDR3 is TGTGCCAGCAGTGCTTTTAGCGTCTACGAGCAGTACTTC. The encoded protein is CASSAFSVYEQYF.

This clone was picked up one time. Here the CDR3 DNA reads TGTGCCAGTAGTACCGAGGAGGACGGAGGGAGCTATGGCTACACCTTC. Translating it yields CASSTEEDGGSYGYTF. The rearrangement uses TRBV19 and TRBJ1-2, with D unresolved. The CDR3 spans 16 residues. The germline CDR1 and CDR2 sequences are LNHDA and SQIVND (reference sequence). V was pared by 4 bases and J by 4 bases, with 19 bases between.

A note on this clone: A read error may account for a junction end that differs from germline. The rearrangement joins TRBV6-1 to TRBJ2-7; TRBD1 matches at 9 bases. CDR3 length equals 18 residues. Germline V CDR1 and CDR2: MNHNS, SASEGT. The CDR3 DNA follows: TGTGCCAGCAGTGAAGAGGGACTTCCGGGACAGGGTCGAGTTATGATACACTTC. Amino acid sequence: CASSEEGLPGQGRVMIHF.

CDR3: CASSSGQPTDTQYF. The DNA of the CDR3 is TGTGCCAGCAGCTCGGGACAGCCAACAGATACGCAGTATTTT. J is TRBJ2-3 and V is TRBV7-6, with 7 nucleotides matching TRBD1. From germline, CDR1 is SGHVS and CDR2 FNYEAQ. CDR3 size: 14 residues. With 4 bases clipped from V and 3 bases from J, the junction kept 4 bases outside the gene matches.

DNA for the CDR3: TGCGCCAGCAGCAATACCGGGACAGCCGATCAAGAGACCCAGTACTTC. Translating it yields CASSNTGTADQETQYF. The chain combines TRBV4-1 with TRBJ2-5, with 7 bases lining up with TRBD1. The V gene's germline CDR1 is MGHRA and CDR2 YSYEKL. The V gene end was trimmed by 5 bases and the J gene end by 2 bases; junction bases not matched to a gene: 11. The CDR3 contains 16 residues.

The V and J genes are TRBV5-6 and TRBJ1-5, with 9 positions matching TRBD1. This CDR3 is 17 amino acids long. CDR1 and CDR2 (germline): SGHDT, YYEEEE. V was clipped by 0 bases and J by 0 bases; unmatched bases: 4. The CDR3: CASSLVGQGDSNQPQHF. CDR3 in DNA: TGTGCCAGCAGCTTGGTGGGACAGGGTGATAGCAATCAGCCCCAGCATTTT.

V usage is TRBV28 and J usage is TRBJ2-5; D uncertain. Trimming stripped 7 bases from V and 1 base from J, with 13 bases between. The CDR3 sequence is 14 residues long. Germline CDR1 is MDHEN and CDR2 is SYDVKM. CDR3 sequence: CASTLRVVQETQYF. Written as DNA, the CDR3 is TGTGCCAGCACCCTCCGCGTAGTCCAAGAGACCCAGTACTTC.